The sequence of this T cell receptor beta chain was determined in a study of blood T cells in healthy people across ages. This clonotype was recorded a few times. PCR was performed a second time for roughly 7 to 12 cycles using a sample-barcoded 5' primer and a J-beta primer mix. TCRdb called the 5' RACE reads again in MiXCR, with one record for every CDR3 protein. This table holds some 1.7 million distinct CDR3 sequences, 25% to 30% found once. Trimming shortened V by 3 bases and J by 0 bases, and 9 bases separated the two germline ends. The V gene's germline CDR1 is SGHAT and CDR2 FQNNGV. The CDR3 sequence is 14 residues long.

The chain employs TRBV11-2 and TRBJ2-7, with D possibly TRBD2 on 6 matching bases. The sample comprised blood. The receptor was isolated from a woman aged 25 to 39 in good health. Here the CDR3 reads CASSFRRGSYEQYF. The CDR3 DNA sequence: TGTGCCAGCAGCTTCAGGCGGGGCTCCTACGAGCAGTACTTC.